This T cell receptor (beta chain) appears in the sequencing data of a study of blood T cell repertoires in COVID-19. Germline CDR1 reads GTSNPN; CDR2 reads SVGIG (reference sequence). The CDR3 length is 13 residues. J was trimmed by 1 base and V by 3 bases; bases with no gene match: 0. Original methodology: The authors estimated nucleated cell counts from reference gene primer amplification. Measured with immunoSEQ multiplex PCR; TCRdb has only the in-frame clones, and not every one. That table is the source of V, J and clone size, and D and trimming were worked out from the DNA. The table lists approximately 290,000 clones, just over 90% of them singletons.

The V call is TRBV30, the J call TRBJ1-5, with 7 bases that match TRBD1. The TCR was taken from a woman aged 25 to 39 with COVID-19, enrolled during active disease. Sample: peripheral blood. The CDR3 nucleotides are TGTGCCTGGAGGGACAGGAGCAATCAGCCCCAGCATTTT. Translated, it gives CAWRDRSNQPQHF.